The 13 T cell receptor beta chains reported below all come from one sample, sequenced in a study of T cells in women clearing cervical HPV infection. Method: immunoSEQ multiplex PCR; TCRdb's copy keeps in-frame clones and lacks some. In total, the table holds about 39,000 clones. The specimen sequenced was blood buffy coat. These receptors all come from a woman aged 18 to 75 with a cervical HPV16 infection that either progressed to CIN3+ or cleared (not recorded which).

On this clone: From the germline J gene comes the end of the CDR3, since the read stops 3 residues before it. The chain uses TRBV19 and TRBJ2-7; TRBD1 matches at 10 bases. The CDR3 has 15 residues. Germline CDR1 LNHDA, CDR2 SQIVND (reference sequence). The trim removed 5 bases at V and 1 base at J, leaving 5 bases unmatched. The CDR3 sequence: CASSPGQGGSYEQYF. CDR3 DNA (partial): TGTGCCAGTAGTCCCGGACAGGGGGGGTCCTACGAG.

Concerning this clone: From the germline J gene comes the end of the CDR3, since the read stops 3 residues before it. The genes are TRBV6-1 and TRBJ1-1; 8 bases are a match to TRBD1. V shed 3 bases, J shed 5 bases, and the junction held 5 bases outside the gene matches. This CDR3 has 14 amino acids. The germline gives CDR1 MNHNS, CDR2 SASEGT. The CDR3 loop is CASSDPGGRTEAFF. CDR3 bases read: TGTGCCAGCAGTGATCCAGGGGGCAGGACTGAA.

Concerning this clone: The missing CDR3 end, 3 residues past where the read stops, is filled in from the germline J gene. The rearrangement uses TRBV19 and TRBJ2-5; 12 bases map to TRBD1. Germline assignment: CDR1 LNHDA and CDR2 SQIVND (reference sequence). V shed 4 bases, J shed 5 bases, and the junction held 5 bases outside the gene matches. The CDR3 has 15 amino acids. The CDR3 bases that were read are TGTGCCAGTAGTACCGGGACAGGGGGCAAGGAGACC. Amino acids: CASSTGTGGKET. The whole CDR3 is CASSTGTGGKETQYF.

As concerns this clone: The CDR3 end falls 3 residues outside the read, so it is completed with the germline J gene. V and J are TRBV7-2 and TRBJ2-3; D possibly corresponds to TRBD2 (6 bases). The CDR3 is 15 residues long. Trimming pared 3 bases from V and 8 bases from J, leaving 18 bases between. CDR1 is SGHTA and CDR2 is FQGNSA in the germline V gene. CDR3 sequence reads: CASSLGGGVTGTQYF. Incomplete CDR3 DNA: TGTGCCAGCAGCTTGGGGGGTGGGGTTACGGGTACG.

Worth noting for this clone: The read terminates 3 residues ahead of where the CDR3 ends, so the germline J gene completes it. This sequence joins TRBV28 and TRBJ2-3, with D possibly matching TRBD2 (7 bases). The CDR3 is made up of 14 amino acids. The V gene's germline CDR1 is MDHEN and CDR2 SYDVKM. CDR3 DNA, as far as it was read: TGTGCCAGCATTCGGTCGGGGGGCGGTGAGACG. Translated: CASIRSGGGET. The full CDR3 protein reads CASIRSGGGETQYF.

To note about this clone: The read is 3 residues too short to cover the CDR3 end, so that end is filled in from the germline J gene. The chain links TRBV5-6 to TRBJ1-1; 7 bases fit TRBD1. This CDR3 contains 15 residues. Looked up from germline, CDR1 is SGHDT and CDR2 is YYEEEE. V was pared by 5 bases and J by 0 bases, with 7 bases of the junction left unmatched. This chain's CDR3 is CASRPMDRLNTEAFF. The covered CDR3 bases are TGTGCCAGCAGGCCGATGGACAGGCTGAACACTGAA.

About this clone itself: The junction departs from germline at one end; a sequencing error may be responsible. The CDR3 extends 3 residues past the end of the read, so its final part is completed from the germline J gene. The V gene is TRBV5-1, the J gene TRBJ2-3; possible D gene TRBD2, 6 bases. The CDR3 is 13 amino acids. Per germline, CDR1 SGHRS and CDR2 YFSETQ. CDR3 in amino acids: CASSWRGGETQYF. The DNA read from the CDR3 is TGCGCTAGCAGTTGGAGGGGCGGAGAGACG.

For this clone: Read coverage stops 3 residues before the CDR3 terminus; the germline J gene supplies the remainder. This sequence joins TRBV19 and TRBJ2-7, with 10 bases that match TRBD1. Germline CDR1 reads LNHDA; CDR2 reads SQIVND (reference sequence). The V and J ends lost 3 bases and 2 bases, in that order; junction bases with no gene match: 1. The CDR3 consists of 14 residues. CDR3 DNA (partial): TGTGCCAGTAGTATGGGGACAGGGGCCTACGAG. Its translation: CASSMGTGAYE. The full CDR3 sequence reads CASSMGTGAYEQYF.

Turning to this clone: Read sequence stops 3 residues before the CDR3 end, and the germline J gene provides the missing end. The chain recombines TRBV5-4 with TRBJ1-6; 7 nucleotides match TRBD1. This CDR3 is built from 15 residues. The germline CDR1 and CDR2 sequences are SGHNT and YYREEE (reference sequence). After removal of 4 bases from V and 7 bases from J, the junction contained 8 bases not matched to a gene. CDR3 protein: CASSLDRTQNSPLHF. CDR3 bases read: TGTGCCAGCAGCCTGGACAGGACACAAAATTCACCC.

In regard to this clone: The CDR3 goes on 3 residues after the read ends, and that part is filled in from the germline J gene. This chain uses TRBV7-8 with TRBJ1-1, with 9 bases fitting TRBD1. The CDR3 loop spans 13 amino acids. Germline V CDR1 and CDR2: SGHVS, FQNEAQ. The CDR3 sequence is CASSLVGQGIAFF. CDR3 DNA (partial): TGTGCCAGCAGCTTGGTAGGACAGGGGATA.

In the case of this clone: The read stops 3 residues short of the end of the CDR3; the missing end is completed from the germline J gene. The rearrangement joins TRBV7-9 to TRBJ2-3; 7 bases agree with TRBD2. In germline, CDR1 is SEHNR, CDR2 FQNEAQ (reference sequence). This CDR3 comprises 12 residues. CDR3: CASDGSGETQYF. The part of the CDR3 DNA that was read is TGTGCCAGCGACGGGAGCGGGGAGACG.

Points on this clone: The read ends 3 residues shy of where the CDR3 ends; the end is completed using the germline J gene. The chain joins TRBV28 to TRBJ2-5; D possibly corresponds to TRBD2 (6 bases). Germline lookup yields CDR1 MDHEN and CDR2 SYDVKM. The CDR3 consists of 15 residues. Between the trimmed V and J ends, which lost 4 bases and 0 bases, there was a span of 12 bases. The CDR3 spells CASSSPAGNQETQYF. CDR3 bases read: TGTGCCAGCAGTTCCCCGGCGGGGAACCAAGAGACC.

The covered CDR3 bases are TGTGCCAGCAGTGAAGCTACAGGGGGCGTAAATTTGGGCTACGAG. Amino acids: CASSEATGGVNLGYE. The CDR3 as a whole reads CASSEATGGVNLGYEQYF. V and J are TRBV6-1 and TRBJ2-7; 9 bases are shared with TRBD1. The missing CDR3 end, 3 residues past where the read stops, is filled in from the germline J gene. Germline V gives CDR1 MNHNS, CDR2 SASEGT. V was clipped by 0 bases and J by 3 bases; unmatched bases: 12. This CDR3 has 18 amino acids.